The clone carrying this T cell receptor beta chain was observed a handful of times. This sample is part of a study of patients and donors after allogeneic stem cell transplantation. The CDR3 has 14 amino acids. Trimming stripped 0 bases from V and 1 base from J, with 8 bases between. Germline V gene lookup returns CDR1 SQVTM and CDR2 ANQGSEA. TCRdb itself ran the RT-PCR reads through MiXCR, one entry per CDR3 protein. The table shows over 200,000 distinct CDR3 sequences, with roughly 38% occurring only once. The TCR originated in a human donor who was either an allogeneic HSCT recipient or a stem cell or donor lymphocyte infusion donor (not recorded which). It is not recorded whose cells these are; they may come from a transplant donor. J is TRBJ2-3 and V is TRBV29-1; D possibly matches TRBD1 or TRBD2 (5 bases each). The sample taken for sequencing was blood, either unsorted or a sorted T cell fraction (not recorded which). The CDR3 protein is CSVEEGPGTDTQYF. The CDR3 DNA follows: TGCAGCGTTGAAGAGGGACCCGGCACAGATACGCAGTATTTT.